Listed below are T cell receptor beta chains from one sample, sequenced in a study of T cell responses to AZD1222 COVID-19 vaccine. The method was immunoSEQ multiplex PCR; TCRdb's version includes in-frame clones alone and lacks a portion of them. The sample includes some 200,000 clones, approximately 90% of them seen just once. Sequenced here: peripheral blood, sampled 28 days after the second dose of the MenACWY control vaccine. The receptors were gathered from an adult who received the MenACWY meningococcal vaccine as a control. The CDR3 runs from the conserved cysteine through the conserved F or W. Fields, in order: CDR3 protein, CDR3 DNA, clone size, J gene, CDR3 length, V gene, D gene. D genes are given only for firm matches. Only part of the rows carry a size: once, few, many, or a class if the clone is expanded.

CASSQGPGLWTFF	TGCGCCAGCAGCCAAGGGCCAGGACTATGGACGTTCTTC	NA	TRBJ2-1	13	TRBV4-1	NA
CASLTSGRLHEQYF	TGTGCCAGCCTGACTAGCGGGAGGCTCCACGAGCAGTACTTC	NA	TRBJ2-7	14	TRBV28	TRBD2
CAWSNGENQPQHF	TGTGCCTGGAGCAACGGGGAGAATCAGCCCCAGCATTTT	NA	TRBJ1-5	13	TRBV30	NA
CASSETATTNEKLFF	TGTGCCAGCAGTGAAACGGCCACAACTAATGAAAAACTGTTTTTT	NA	TRBJ1-4	15	TRBV2	NA
CASSLLAGRQETQYF	TGTGCCAGCAGCTTACTAGCGGGGAGACAAGAGACCCAGTACTTC	NA	TRBJ2-5	15	TRBV7-6	TRBD2
CASSLGSGVTNEKLFF	TGTGCCAGCAGCTTAGGCAGTGGAGTTACAAATGAAAAACTGTTTTTT	NA	TRBJ1-4	16	TRBV7-9	NA
CTSSPGTSGIDEQFF	TGCACCAGCAGCCCCGGGACTAGCGGGATCGATGAGCAGTTCTTC	few	TRBJ2-1	15	TRBV1	NA
CASSLDSGREETQYF	TGCGCCAGCAGCTTGGACAGCGGGAGGGAAGAGACCCAGTACTTC	NA	TRBJ2-5	15	TRBV5-1	TRBD2
CASSQGQGSLEKLFF	TGTGCCAGCAGCCAAGGACAGGGTTCGTTGGAAAAACTGTTTTTT	NA	TRBJ1-4	15	TRBV6-5	TRBD1
CASSASGTQVSDEQYF	TGTGCCAGTAGTGCTTCCGGGACGCAGGTCTCGGACGAGCAGTACTTC	NA	TRBJ2-7	16	TRBV19	NA
CATSRGTGGTSGRSGTQYF	TGTGCCACCAGCAGGGGGACAGGGGGAACTAGCGGGAGGTCTGGGACCCAGTACTTC	NA	TRBJ2-5	19	TRBV15	NA
CASSPEGVNYGYTF	TGCGCCAGCAGCCCGGAGGGGGTAAACTATGGCTACACCTTC	NA	TRBJ1-2	14	TRBV5-1	NA
CASSFDTGHYGYTF	TGTGCCAGCAGTTTCGACACAGGTCACTATGGCTACACCTTC	NA	TRBJ1-2	14	TRBV6-5	NA
CASSYGGPNTEAFF	TGTGCCAGCAGTTACGGTGGACCGAACACTGAAGCTTTCTTT	NA	TRBJ1-1	14	TRBV6-2/TRBV6-3	NA
CASSVSGRAAPTF	TGTGCCAGCAGCGTATCGGGAAGGGCGGCTCCTACCTTC	NA	TRBJ1-2	13	TRBV9	NA
CASSETNEQFF	TGTGCCAGCAGTGAAACGAATGAGCAGTTCTTC	NA	TRBJ2-1	11	TRBV25-1	NA
CASSRSARNTGELFF	TGCGCCAGCAGCAGGTCTGCCCGGAACACCGGGGAGCTGTTTTTT	NA	TRBJ2-2	15	TRBV5-1	NA
CASSRTGDNTGELFF	TGTGCCAGCAGCCGGACAGGGGACAACACCGGGGAGCTGTTTTTT	NA	TRBJ2-2	15	TRBV28	TRBD1
CASSPGASGYTF	TGTGCCAGCTCACCTGGGGCCTCGGGCTACACCTTC	NA	TRBJ1-2	12	TRBV18	NA
CASSLNYREGTEAFF	TGTGCCAGCTCACTAAACTACAGGGAAGGGACTGAAGCTTTCTTT	NA	TRBJ1-1	15	TRBV18	NA
CASSIGQGARAYGYTF	TGTGCCAGTAGTATAGGACAGGGGGCGAGGGCCTATGGCTACACCTTC	NA	TRBJ1-2	16	TRBV19	TRBD1
CASSVVSGGGEQYF	TGTGCCAGCAGCGTAGTTTCGGGTGGGGGCGAGCAGTACTTC	NA	TRBJ2-7	14	TRBV9	NA
CASTPGGDGQPQHF	TGTGCCAGCACCCCGGGTGGGGATGGTCAGCCCCAGCATTTT	NA	TRBJ1-5	14	TRBV28	NA